Listed below are T cell receptor beta chains from one sample, sequenced in a study of Ad26.COV2.S vaccination and SARS-CoV-2 variants. The data were produced by immunoSEQ multiplex PCR, yet TCRdb's version contains in-frame clones alone and is incomplete. Among around 270,000 clones listed, around 88% were seen once. The sample in question was peripheral blood, obtained in a trial of Ad26.COV2.S vaccine versus placebo. The receptors come from a person aged 18 to 59 who received the Ad26.COV2.S COVID-19 vaccine or a placebo. Both conserved end residues are part of each CDR3. Fields, in order: CDR3 DNA, CDR3 protein, J gene, clone size, V gene, D gene. D genes are given only for firm matches. Size tells how often a clone was seen (once, few, many) or the class of an expanded clone, and some rows leave it out.

CDR3nt: TGTGCCAGCAGCCTCAACGTAGGGCAGGTGAAGCCCCAGCATTTT
CDR3aa: CASSLNVGQVKPQHF
j_gene: TRBJ1-5
abundance: .
v_gene: TRBV2
d_gene: .

CDR3nt: TGTGCCACCAGTGACGGGGGGCGCAGGGAGACCCAGTACTTC
CDR3aa: CATSDGGRRETQYF
j_gene: TRBJ2-5
abundance: .
v_gene: TRBV24-1
d_gene: .

CDR3nt: TGTGCCAGCAGTTACCACAGCGGGAGGGCCCGGAATGAGCAGTTCTTC
CDR3aa: CASSYHSGRARNEQFF
j_gene: TRBJ2-1
abundance: .
v_gene: TRBV6-2/TRBV6-3
d_gene: TRBD2

CDR3nt: TGTGCCAGCCGACGGATCTCCTACAATGAGCAGTTCTTC
CDR3aa: CASRRISYNEQFF
j_gene: TRBJ2-1
abundance: .
v_gene: TRBV6-5
d_gene: .

CDR3nt: TGTGCCAGCAGTGAAGCGACAGCAACTAATGAAAAACTGTTTTTT
CDR3aa: CASSEATATNEKLFF
j_gene: TRBJ1-4
abundance: .
v_gene: TRBV6-1
d_gene: .

CDR3nt: TGTGCCAGCAGCTATACAGGGGGCGGTGAAAAACTGTTTTTT
CDR3aa: CASSYTGGGEKLFF
j_gene: TRBJ1-4
abundance: .
v_gene: TRBV28
d_gene: TRBD1

CDR3nt: TGTGCCAGTAGTATAGGCAAAAGCGGGCCTTACAATGAGCAGTTCTTC
CDR3aa: CASSIGKSGPYNEQFF
j_gene: TRBJ2-1
abundance: .
v_gene: TRBV19
d_gene: .

CDR3nt: TGTGCCATCAGGGCGGGAGGGGATTATGAGCAGTTCTTC
CDR3aa: CAIRAGGDYEQFF
j_gene: TRBJ2-1
abundance: once
v_gene: TRBV10-3
d_gene: TRBD2

CDR3nt: TGTGCCAGCAGTGAAGCGGGTACAGTTGAAGCTTTCTTT
CDR3aa: CASSEAGTVEAFF
j_gene: TRBJ1-1
abundance: .
v_gene: TRBV6-1
d_gene: .

CDR3nt: TGTGCCAGTAGCAGATACACAGATACGCAGTATTTT
CDR3aa: CASSRYTDTQYF
j_gene: TRBJ2-3
abundance: once
v_gene: TRBV19
d_gene: .

CDR3nt: TGTGCCAGTAGGTTTGGGAAGATTAACTATGGCTACACCTTC
CDR3aa: CASRFGKINYGYTF
j_gene: TRBJ1-2
abundance: .
v_gene: TRBV19
d_gene: .

CDR3nt: TGCGCCAGCAGCTTGTGGGGGGGAGATGAAAAACTGTTTTTT
CDR3aa: CASSLWGGDEKLFF
j_gene: TRBJ1-4
abundance: once
v_gene: TRBV5-1
d_gene: .

CDR3nt: TGTGCCAGCAGCGTAGGGGGACAGAGCCTCAATGAGCAGTTCTTC
CDR3aa: CASSVGGQSLNEQFF
j_gene: TRBJ2-1
abundance: .
v_gene: TRBV9
d_gene: TRBD1

CDR3nt: TGTGCCAGTAGTCCCACTCCGGGACAGAGGAATTCACCCCTCCACTTT
CDR3aa: CASSPTPGQRNSPLHF
j_gene: TRBJ1-6
abundance: .
v_gene: TRBV19
d_gene: TRBD1

CDR3nt: TGCGCCAGCAGCTTGAGCCAGGCCAAAAACATTCAGTACTTC
CDR3aa: CASSLSQAKNIQYF
j_gene: TRBJ2-4
abundance: .
v_gene: TRBV5-1
d_gene: .

CDR3nt: TGTGCCAGCAGCCAACTAAGAAGACTAGCGGGAGAATCAACAGATACGCAGTATTTT
CDR3aa: CASSQLRRLAGESTDTQYF
j_gene: TRBJ2-3
abundance: .
v_gene: TRBV14
d_gene: TRBD2

CDR3nt: TGCGCCAGCAGCCAAGATCCGGGAAGGAATCAGCCCCAGCATTTT
CDR3aa: CASSQDPGRNQPQHF
j_gene: TRBJ1-5
abundance: .
v_gene: TRBV4-3
d_gene: .

CDR3nt: TGTGCCAGCAGCCAAGGGTCGGGGGTCGGCTACGAGCAGTACTTC
CDR3aa: CASSQGSGVGYEQYF
j_gene: TRBJ2-7
abundance: once
v_gene: TRBV4-2
d_gene: .

CDR3nt: TGCGCCAGCAGCCAACGATCCGGGACAGATCTGATTCGGACCTTC
CDR3aa: CASSQRSGTDLIRTF
j_gene: TRBJ1-2
abundance: .
v_gene: TRBV4-3
d_gene: TRBD1

CDR3nt: TGTGCCACCAGCAGAGGTCTAGCGCGGTCTTATAATGAGCAGTTCTTC
CDR3aa: CATSRGLARSYNEQFF
j_gene: TRBJ2-1
abundance: .
v_gene: TRBV15
d_gene: .

CDR3nt: TGCAGCGTTAAGGAAGGCACCGGGGAGCTGTTTTTT
CDR3aa: CSVKEGTGELFF
j_gene: TRBJ2-2
abundance: .
v_gene: TRBV29-1
d_gene: .

CDR3nt: TGTGCCAGCAGCTTGGCGGCAGTGAATCAGCCCCAGCATTTT
CDR3aa: CASSLAAVNQPQHF
j_gene: TRBJ1-5
abundance: .
v_gene: TRBV5-6
d_gene: .

CDR3nt: TGTGCCAGCAGCCCCCGGGACAGGGGGCCTGGGGCCAACGTCCTGACTTTC
CDR3aa: CASSPRDRGPGANVLTF
j_gene: TRBJ2-6
abundance: .
v_gene: TRBV3-1/TRBV3-2
d_gene: TRBD1

CDR3nt: TGTGCCAGTAGTATTAGGGGGCTAAAGCCCCAGCATTTT
CDR3aa: CASSIRGLKPQHF
j_gene: TRBJ1-5
abundance: few
v_gene: TRBV19
d_gene: TRBD1

CDR3nt: TGTGCCTGGAGTCCGTATCAGGGGGCCTTCTCTGGAAACACCATATATTTT
CDR3aa: CAWSPYQGAFSGNTIYF
j_gene: TRBJ1-3
abundance: .
v_gene: TRBV30
d_gene: TRBD1

CDR3nt: TGTGCCAGCAGGAGTGGGCCGGGACTGGCTAACTATGGCTACACCTTC
CDR3aa: CASRSGPGLANYGYTF
j_gene: TRBJ1-2
abundance: .
v_gene: TRBV7-9
d_gene: .

CDR3nt: TGCGCCAGCAGCCAACTCCCACACGGGGCTAGCTACACCTTC
CDR3aa: CASSQLPHGASYTF
j_gene: TRBJ1-2
abundance: .
v_gene: TRBV4-1
d_gene: .

CDR3nt: TGTGCCAGCAGTTTGAGAATGAATCAGCCCCAGCATTTT
CDR3aa: CASSLRMNQPQHF
j_gene: TRBJ1-5
abundance: .
v_gene: TRBV27
d_gene: .

CDR3nt: TGTGCCAGCAGCTCCCAGTTTAGGGGTCAATACACCATATATTTT
CDR3aa: CASSSQFRGQYTIYF
j_gene: TRBJ1-3
abundance: .
v_gene: TRBV7-6
d_gene: .

CDR3nt: TGTGCCAGTAGTTTTGAGGGAGGTGTCTCTGGGGCCAACGTCCTGACTTTC
CDR3aa: CASSFEGGVSGANVLTF
j_gene: TRBJ2-6
abundance: .
v_gene: TRBV19
d_gene: .

CDR3nt: TGTGCCAGCAGCTCATCGGTGGGCAGGGGAAGGACTGAAGCTTTCTTT
CDR3aa: CASSSSVGRGRTEAFF
j_gene: TRBJ1-1
abundance: .
v_gene: TRBV7-8
d_gene: .

CDR3nt: TGTGCCAGCAGTTACGTAACAGGGGGCGGTGAAGCTTTCTTT
CDR3aa: CASSYVTGGGEAFF
j_gene: TRBJ1-1
abundance: .
v_gene: TRBV6-5
d_gene: TRBD1

CDR3nt: TGTGCCTGGAGGTCCATAGCGGGAGGGAGTGATACGCAGTATTTT
CDR3aa: CAWRSIAGGSDTQYF
j_gene: TRBJ2-3
abundance: .
v_gene: TRBV30
d_gene: TRBD2

CDR3nt: TGTGCCACCAGCATGGGGCAGGGCGTCAATTCACCCCTCCACTTT
CDR3aa: CATSMGQGVNSPLHF
j_gene: TRBJ1-6
abundance: .
v_gene: TRBV15
d_gene: .

CDR3nt: TGTGCCAGCAGCAGAGTGGGAAGCTCTGGAAACACCATATATTTT
CDR3aa: CASSRVGSSGNTIYF
j_gene: TRBJ1-3
abundance: once
v_gene: TRBV9
d_gene: .

CDR3nt: TGTGCCACCAGTGAGTCGATCACCGGGGAGCTGTTTTTT
CDR3aa: CATSESITGELFF
j_gene: TRBJ2-2
abundance: .
v_gene: TRBV24-1
d_gene: .

CDR3nt: TGTGCCAGCAGCTCACCGGGACAGGGGGCTGAAGCTTTCTTT
CDR3aa: CASSSPGQGAEAFF
j_gene: TRBJ1-1
abundance: .
v_gene: TRBV3-1/TRBV3-2
d_gene: TRBD1

CDR3nt: TGTGCCAGCAGCCCACCGGGCCCTAACTATGGCTACACCTTC
CDR3aa: CASSPPGPNYGYTF
j_gene: TRBJ1-2
abundance: .
v_gene: TRBV21-1
d_gene: .

CDR3nt: TGTGCCAGCAGCCAAAAGTTGGGGGCGAAGAGCTCCTATAATTCACCCCTCCACTTT
CDR3aa: CASSQKLGAKSSYNSPLHF
j_gene: TRBJ1-6
abundance: .
v_gene: TRBV3-1/TRBV3-2
d_gene: .

CDR3nt: TGTGCCAGCGGACGGGGGAGCGGGAGGGACAAAAACATTCAGTACTTC
CDR3aa: CASGRGSGRDKNIQYF
j_gene: TRBJ2-4
abundance: .
v_gene: TRBV7-2
d_gene: TRBD2

CDR3nt: TGTGTCATCGACAGCAATGGAAGGGGAGCGTTGAATCAGCCCCAGCATTTT
CDR3aa: CVIDSNGRGALNQPQHF
j_gene: TRBJ1-5
abundance: .
v_gene: TRBV21-1
d_gene: .

CDR3nt: TGTGCCAGTAGTATACCGCGGGGAGAGACCCAGTACTTC
CDR3aa: CASSIPRGETQYF
j_gene: TRBJ2-5
abundance: .
v_gene: TRBV19
d_gene: .

CDR3nt: TGTGCCAGCAGTGATCCCCAAAGACAGGGCTACGAGCAGTACTTC
CDR3aa: CASSDPQRQGYEQYF
j_gene: TRBJ2-7
abundance: .
v_gene: TRBV25-1
d_gene: TRBD1

CDR3nt: TGCGCCAGCAGCCAAGATCTTGGGGAGGACAACACTGAAGCTTTCTTT
CDR3aa: CASSQDLGEDNTEAFF
j_gene: TRBJ1-1
abundance: .
v_gene: TRBV4-3
d_gene: .

CDR3nt: TGCGCCAGCAGCCAAGATGCCAGGGGTAGTCGGGAGCTGTTTTTT
CDR3aa: CASSQDARGSRELFF
j_gene: TRBJ2-2
abundance: .
v_gene: TRBV4-3
d_gene: .